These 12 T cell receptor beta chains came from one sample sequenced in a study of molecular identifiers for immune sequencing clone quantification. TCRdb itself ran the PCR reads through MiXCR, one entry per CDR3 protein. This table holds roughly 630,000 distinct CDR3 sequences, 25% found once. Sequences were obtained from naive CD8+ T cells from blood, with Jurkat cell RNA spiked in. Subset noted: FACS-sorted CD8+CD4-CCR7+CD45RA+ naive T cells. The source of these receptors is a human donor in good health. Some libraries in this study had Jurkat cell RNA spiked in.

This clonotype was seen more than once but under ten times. Here the CDR3 reads CATGLAGVNEQFF. DNA for the CDR3: TGTGCCACCGGACTAGCGGGAGTCAATGAGCAGTTCTTC. The V gene is TRBV10-3, the J gene TRBJ2-1, with 13 bases lining up with TRBD2. There are 13 residues in the CDR3. Trimming cost V 10 bases and J 6 bases; bases outside gene matches: 3. CDR1 and CDR2 (germline): ENHRY, SYGVKD.

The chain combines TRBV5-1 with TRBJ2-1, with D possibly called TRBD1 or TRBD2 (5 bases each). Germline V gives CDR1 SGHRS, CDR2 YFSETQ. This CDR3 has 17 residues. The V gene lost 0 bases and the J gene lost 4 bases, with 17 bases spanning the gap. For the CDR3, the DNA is TGCGCCAGCAGCTTGGCCCCGTTGGGGGATGGGTACAATGAGCAGTTCTTC. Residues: CASSLAPLGDGYNEQFF.

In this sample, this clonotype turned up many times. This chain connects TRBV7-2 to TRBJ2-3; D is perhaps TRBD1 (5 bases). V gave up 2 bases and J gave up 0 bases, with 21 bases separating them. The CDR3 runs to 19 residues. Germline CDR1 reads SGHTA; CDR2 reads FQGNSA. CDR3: CASSLYEQALDPSTDTQYF. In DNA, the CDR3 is TGTGCCAGCAGCTTATATGAACAGGCGCTAGATCCCAGCACAGATACGCAGTATTTT. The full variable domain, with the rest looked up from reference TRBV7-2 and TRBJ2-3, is GAGVSQSPSNKVTEKGKDVELRCDPISGHTALYWYRQSLGQGLEFLIYFQGNSAPDKSGLPSDRFSAERTGGSVSTLTIQRTQQEDSAVYLCASSLYEQALDPSTDTQYFGPGTRLTVL.

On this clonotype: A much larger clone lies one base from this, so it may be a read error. The CDR3 nucleotides are TGTGCCTGCAGTTTGGCTAGCACCCCCGCCGAGCAGTACTTC. It encodes CACSLASTPAEQYF. This chain joins TRBV27 and TRBJ2-7; D perhaps matches TRBD2 (5 bases). CDR3 length: 14 amino acids. Looked up from germline, CDR1 is MNHEY and CDR2 is SMNVEV (reference sequence).

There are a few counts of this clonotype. The DNA for the CDR3 is TGCGCCAGCAGTGGTTACAGGGAGGACATTCAGTACTTC. The encoded protein is CASSGYREDIQYF. The rearrangement uses TRBV10-1 and TRBJ2-4; TRBD1 or TRBD2 may be the D gene (6 bases each). There are 13 residues in the CDR3. V was shortened by 4 bases and J by 8 bases, with 12 bases between the two germline ends. Germline V gene sequence: CDR1 WNHNN, CDR2 SYGVQD (reference sequence).

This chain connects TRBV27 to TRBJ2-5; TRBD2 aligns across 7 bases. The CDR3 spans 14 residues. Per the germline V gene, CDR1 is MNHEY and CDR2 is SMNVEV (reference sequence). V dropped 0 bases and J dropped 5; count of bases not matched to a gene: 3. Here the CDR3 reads CASSLSNGRETQYF. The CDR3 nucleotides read TGTGCCAGCAGTTTATCAAACGGGAGGGAGACCCAGTACTTC.

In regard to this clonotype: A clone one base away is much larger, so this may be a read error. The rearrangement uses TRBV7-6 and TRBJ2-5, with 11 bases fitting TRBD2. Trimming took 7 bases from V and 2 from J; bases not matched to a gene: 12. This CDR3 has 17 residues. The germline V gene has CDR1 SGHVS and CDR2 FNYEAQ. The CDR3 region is CASNFNIAGGPQETQYF. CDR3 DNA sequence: TGTGCCAGCAACTTTAATATAGCGGGGGGGCCTCAAGAGACCCAGTACTTC.

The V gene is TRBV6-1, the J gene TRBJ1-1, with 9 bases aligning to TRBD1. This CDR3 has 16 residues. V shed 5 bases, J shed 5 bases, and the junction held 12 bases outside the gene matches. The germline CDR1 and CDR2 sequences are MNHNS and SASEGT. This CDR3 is CASSKGQGTPGTEAFF. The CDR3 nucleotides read TGTGCCAGCAGTAAAGGACAGGGGACTCCTGGTACTGAAGCTTTCTTT.

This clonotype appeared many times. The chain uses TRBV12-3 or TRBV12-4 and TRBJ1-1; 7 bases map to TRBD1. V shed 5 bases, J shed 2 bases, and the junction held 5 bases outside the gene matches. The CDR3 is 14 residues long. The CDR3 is CASSGGQLNTEAFF. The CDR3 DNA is TGTGCCAGCAGTGGGGGACAGCTAAACACTGAAGCTTTCTTT.

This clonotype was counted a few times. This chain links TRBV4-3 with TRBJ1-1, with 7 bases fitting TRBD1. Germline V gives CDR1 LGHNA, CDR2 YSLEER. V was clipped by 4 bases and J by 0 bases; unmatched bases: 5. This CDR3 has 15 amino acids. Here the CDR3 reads CASSLGDSLNTEAFF. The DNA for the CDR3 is TGCGCCAGCAGCCTAGGGGACAGTTTGAACACTGAAGCTTTCTTT.

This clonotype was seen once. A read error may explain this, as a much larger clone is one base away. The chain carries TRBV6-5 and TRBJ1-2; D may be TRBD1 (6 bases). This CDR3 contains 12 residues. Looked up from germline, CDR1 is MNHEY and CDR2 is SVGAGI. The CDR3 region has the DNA TGTGCCAGCAGGGACAGAGTCTATGGCCACACCTTC. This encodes CASRDRVYGHTF.

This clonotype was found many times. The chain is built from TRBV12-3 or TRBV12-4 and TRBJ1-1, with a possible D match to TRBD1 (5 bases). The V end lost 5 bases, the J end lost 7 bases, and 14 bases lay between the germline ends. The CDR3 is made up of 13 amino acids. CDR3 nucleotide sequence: TGTGCCAGCAGTCCGCCGGGACGCTATGAAGCTTTCTTT. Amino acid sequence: CASSPPGRYEAFF.